One TCR beta chain is described in this entry. The data are from a study of blood T cell repertoires in COVID-19. In the study overall: Whether acute or convalescent, the COVID-19 samples came from the United States, Italy and Spain. From T cells, B-cell-depleted T cells, or PBMCs came the material, which was cDNA or gDNA.

CDR1 MRHNA and CDR2 SNTAGT come from the germline V gene. V was pared by 0 bases and J by 3 bases, with 5 bases of the junction left unmatched. The CDR3 is 16 amino acids. This table comes from immunoSEQ multiplex PCR, and its TCRdb copy is limited to in-frame clones, with some not included. Of about 330,000 clones listed, roughly 87% were seen once; the top ten hold approximately 9.3%. Specimen: peripheral blood. The chain couples TRBV6-4 to TRBJ2-4; TRBD1 matches at 7 bases. The receptor was isolated from a man aged 25-45 years with COVID-19, enrolled during active disease. This CDR3 reads CASSDSKGGVKNIQYF. Here the CDR3 DNA reads TGTGCCAGCAGTGACTCGAAAGGGGGCGTCAAAAACATTCAGTACTTC.